This TCR beta chain was identified during a study of OX40 agonist ivuxolimab in advanced cancers. The overall study: The dose-escalation group included hepatocellular carcinoma, melanoma, renal cell carcinoma and head and neck cancer.

Cycle 7 day 1, cycle 4 day 1, and baseline were the timepoints at which blood was sampled. Profiling relied on immunoSEQ multiplex PCR, and the TCRdb table lists in-frame clones only, not all of them. The sample holds 40,000 or so clones, approximately 90% seen once. Germline assignment: CDR1 WNHNN and CDR2 SYGVQD (reference sequence). The J segment lost 7 bases and the V segment lost 8 bases, leaving 3 bases of the junction unmatched. The CDR3 totals 12 residues. The sequencing here drew on CD4+ or CD8+ T cells sorted from blood, taken in a trial of the OX40 agonist ivuxolimab. This chain links TRBV10-1 with TRBJ2-2; the match to TRBD2 covers 8 bases. The receptor was derived from an adult with an advanced solid tumor such as melanoma, head and neck, liver or kidney cancer. The chain's CDR3 is CASGREVGELFF. The CDR3 nucleotides read TGCGCCAGCGGGCGGGAGGTCGGGGAGCTGTTTTTT.